A single sample gave rise to the 2 T cell receptor beta chains below, sequenced in a study of CXCR3-negative and CXCR3-positive naive CD8 T cells. General study results and limits: For CXCR3-positive naive cells, TRB CDR3s were more hydrophobic than those of CXCR3-negative naive cells.

These receptors lack a known antigen. The authors prepared UMI-labeled TRB cDNA libraries by 5' RACE. TCRdb reanalyzed the 5' RACE reads and collapses them to one entry per CDR3 protein, without DNA. The table lists just under 65,000 distinct CDR3 sequences. The specimen sequenced was naive CXCR3+ CD8+ T cells from blood. The subset was: CD45RO-CCR7+CD27+CD95- naive CD8+ T cells expressing CXCR3 (TNR3+). The source is a human donor in good health. Some clones in this sample may be carry-over from other donors' samples.

This clonotype counts as medium-sized by frequency. The gene calls are TRBV6-4 and TRBJ2-3; the TCRdb D gene call, TRBD1, has no DNA to confirm it. CDR3 length equals 16 residues. The V gene's germline CDR1 is MRHNA and CDR2 SNTAGT. CDR3 sequence: CASSTRTGRGTDTQYF.

This chain joins TRBV7-9 and TRBJ2-7. This CDR3 comprises 15 residues. Germline CDR1 is SEHNR and CDR2 is FQNEAQ (reference sequence). CDR3 region: CASSLDILGIYEQYF.